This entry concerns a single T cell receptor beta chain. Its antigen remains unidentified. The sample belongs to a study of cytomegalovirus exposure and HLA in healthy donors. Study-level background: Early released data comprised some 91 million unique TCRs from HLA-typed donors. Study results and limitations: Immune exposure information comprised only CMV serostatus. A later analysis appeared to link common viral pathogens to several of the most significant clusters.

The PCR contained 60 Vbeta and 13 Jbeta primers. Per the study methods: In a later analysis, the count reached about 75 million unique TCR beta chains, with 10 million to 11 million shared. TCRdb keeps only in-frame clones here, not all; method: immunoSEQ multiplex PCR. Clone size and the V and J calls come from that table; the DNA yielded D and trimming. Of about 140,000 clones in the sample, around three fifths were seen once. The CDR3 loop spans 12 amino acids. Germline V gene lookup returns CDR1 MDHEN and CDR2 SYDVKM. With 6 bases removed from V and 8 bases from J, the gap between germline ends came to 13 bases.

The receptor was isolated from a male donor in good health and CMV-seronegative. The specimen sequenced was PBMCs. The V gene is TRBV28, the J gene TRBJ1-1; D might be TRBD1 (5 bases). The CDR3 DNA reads TGTGCCAGCAGCTTGGCTCGGACAGAAGCTTTCTTT. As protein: CASSLARTEAFF. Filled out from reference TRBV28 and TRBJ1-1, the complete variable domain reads DVKVTQSSRYLVKRTGEKVFLECVQDMDHENMFWYRQDPGLGLRLIYFSYDVKMKEKGDIPEGYSVSREKKERFSLILESASTNQTSMYLCASSLARTEAFFGQGTRLTVV.